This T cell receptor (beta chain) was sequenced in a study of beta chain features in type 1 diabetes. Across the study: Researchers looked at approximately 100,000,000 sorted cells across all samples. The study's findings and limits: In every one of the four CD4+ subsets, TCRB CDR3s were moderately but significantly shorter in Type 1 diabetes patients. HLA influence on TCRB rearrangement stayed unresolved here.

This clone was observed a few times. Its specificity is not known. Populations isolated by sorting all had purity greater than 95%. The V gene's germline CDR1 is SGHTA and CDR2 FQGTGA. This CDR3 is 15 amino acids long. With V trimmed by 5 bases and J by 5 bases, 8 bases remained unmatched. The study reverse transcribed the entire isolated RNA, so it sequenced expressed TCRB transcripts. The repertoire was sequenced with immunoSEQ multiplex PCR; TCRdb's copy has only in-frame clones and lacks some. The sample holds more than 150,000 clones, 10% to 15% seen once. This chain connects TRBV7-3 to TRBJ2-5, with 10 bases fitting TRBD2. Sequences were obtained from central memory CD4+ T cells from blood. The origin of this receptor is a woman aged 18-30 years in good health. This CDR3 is CASSPSGRAGETQYF. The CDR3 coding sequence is TGTGCCAGCAGCCCGAGCGGGAGGGCCGGTGAGACCCAGTACTTC.